This paragraph reports one T cell receptor beta chain. Its target is not known. It was genomic DNA that served as the template for profiling TCR beta VDJ and CDR3. TCRdb re-analysed the reads in MiXCR, keeping a single row per CDR3 protein. Of 150,000 or so distinct CDR3 sequences listed, 50% to 75% are singletons. The sample belongs to a study of CD8+CD57+ T cells in acquired aplastic anemia. Turning to the study itself: Average DNA yield from sorted CD4+ and CD8+ cells was roughly 3.1 ug. CD4+ cells from healthy donors averaged approximately 11 million reads.

Germline lookup yields CDR1 ENHRY and CDR2 SYGVKD. Trimming cost V 0 bases and J 10 bases, with 7 bases left between them. There are 11 residues in the CDR3. Study results and caveats: Controls did not differ significantly from patients in CD8+ Simpson's diversity. Both patients and controls carried the same twenty-nine CD8+ CDR3 sequences.

The specimen sequenced was sorted CD4+, CD8+, or CD8+CD57+ T cells (not recorded which) from PBMCs. This TCR was recovered from a human donor in good health. The rearrangement uses TRBV10-3 and TRBJ2-7; D is uncertain. The CDR3 loop reads CAISESRIQYF. As DNA, the CDR3 is TGTGCCATCAGTGAGTCACGGATCCAGTACTTC.